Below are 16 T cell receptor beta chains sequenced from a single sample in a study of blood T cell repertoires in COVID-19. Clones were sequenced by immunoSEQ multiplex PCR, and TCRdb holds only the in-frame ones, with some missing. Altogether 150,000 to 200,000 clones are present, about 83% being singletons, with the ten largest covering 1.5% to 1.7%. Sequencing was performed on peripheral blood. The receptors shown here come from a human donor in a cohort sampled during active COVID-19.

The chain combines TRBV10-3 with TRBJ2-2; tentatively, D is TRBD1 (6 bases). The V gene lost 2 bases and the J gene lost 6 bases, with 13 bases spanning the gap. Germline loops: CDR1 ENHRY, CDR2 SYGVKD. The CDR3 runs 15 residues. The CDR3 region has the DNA TGTGCCATCAGTGAGGCTGGGGGCAAGGCCGGGGAGCTGTTTTTT. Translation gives CAISEAGGKAGELFF.

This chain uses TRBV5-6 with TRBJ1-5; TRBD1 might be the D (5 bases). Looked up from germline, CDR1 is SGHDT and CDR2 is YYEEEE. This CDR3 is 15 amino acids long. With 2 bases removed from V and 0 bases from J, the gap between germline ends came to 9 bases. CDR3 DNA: TGTGCCAGCAGCTTAAGGGGATATAGCAATCAGCCCCAGCATTTT. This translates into CASSLRGYSNQPQHF.

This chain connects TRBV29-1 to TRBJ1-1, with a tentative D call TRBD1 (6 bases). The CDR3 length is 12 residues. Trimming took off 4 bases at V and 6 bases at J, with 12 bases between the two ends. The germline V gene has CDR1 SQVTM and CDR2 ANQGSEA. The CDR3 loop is CSVAQGWAEAFF. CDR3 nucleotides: TGCAGCGTTGCCCAGGGGTGGGCTGAAGCTTTCTTT.

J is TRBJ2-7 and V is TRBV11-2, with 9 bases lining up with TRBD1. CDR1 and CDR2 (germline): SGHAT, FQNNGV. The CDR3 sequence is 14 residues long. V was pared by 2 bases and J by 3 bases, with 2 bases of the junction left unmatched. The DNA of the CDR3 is TGTGCCAGCAGCTTATCGACAGGGGGCTACGAGCAGTACTTC. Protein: CASSLSTGGYEQYF.

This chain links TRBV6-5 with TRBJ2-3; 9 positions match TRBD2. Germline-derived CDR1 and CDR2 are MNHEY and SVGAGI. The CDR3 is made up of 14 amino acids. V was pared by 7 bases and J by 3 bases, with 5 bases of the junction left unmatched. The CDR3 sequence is CASTLAGRTDTQYF. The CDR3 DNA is TGTGCCAGCACTCTAGCGGGGAGGACAGATACGCAGTATTTT.

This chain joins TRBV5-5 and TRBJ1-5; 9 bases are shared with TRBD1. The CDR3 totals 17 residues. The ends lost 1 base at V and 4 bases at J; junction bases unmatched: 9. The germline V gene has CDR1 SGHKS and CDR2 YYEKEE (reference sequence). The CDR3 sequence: CASSLRQDRGWNQPQHF. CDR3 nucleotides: TGTGCCAGCAGCTTGAGGCAGGACAGGGGTTGGAATCAGCCCCAGCATTTT.

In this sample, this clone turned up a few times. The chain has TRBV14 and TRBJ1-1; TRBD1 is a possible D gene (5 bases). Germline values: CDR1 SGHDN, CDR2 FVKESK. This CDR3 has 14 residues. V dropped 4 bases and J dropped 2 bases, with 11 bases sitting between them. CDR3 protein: CASSLGPPNTEAFF. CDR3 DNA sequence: TGTGCCAGCAGCCTGGGGCCTCCTAACACTGAAGCTTTCTTT.

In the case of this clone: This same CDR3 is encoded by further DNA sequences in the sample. The CDR3 loop is CASSPPGQGGEKLFF. DNA for the CDR3: TGTGCCAGCAGTCCCCCGGGACAGGGGGGTGAAAAACTGTTTTTT. V and J are TRBV6-6 and TRBJ1-4, with 11 bases that match TRBD1. The CDR3 loop spans 15 amino acids. Germline CDR1 reads MNHNY; CDR2 reads SVGAGI (reference sequence). After removal of 5 bases from V and 7 bases from J, the junction contained 6 bases not matched to a gene.

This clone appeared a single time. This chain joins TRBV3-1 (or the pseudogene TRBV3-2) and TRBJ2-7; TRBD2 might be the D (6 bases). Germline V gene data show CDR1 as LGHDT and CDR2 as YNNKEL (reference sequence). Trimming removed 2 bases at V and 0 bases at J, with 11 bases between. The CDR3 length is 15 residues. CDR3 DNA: TGTGCCAGCAGCCAAAGCGGGTCTACCTCCTACGAGCAGTACTTC. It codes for CASSQSGSTSYEQYF.

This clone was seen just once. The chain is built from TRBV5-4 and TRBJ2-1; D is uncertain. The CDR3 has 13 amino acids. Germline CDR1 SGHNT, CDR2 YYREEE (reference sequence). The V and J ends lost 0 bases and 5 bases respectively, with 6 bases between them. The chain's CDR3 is CASSLDGDNEQFF. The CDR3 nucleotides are TGTGCCAGCAGCTTGGACGGTGACAATGAGCAGTTCTTC. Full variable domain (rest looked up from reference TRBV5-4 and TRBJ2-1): ETGVTQSPTHLIKTRGQQVTLRCSSQSGHNTVSWYQQALGQGPQFIFQYYREEENGRGNFPPRFSGLQFPNYSSELNVNALELDDSALYLCASSLDGDNEQFFGPGTRLTVL.

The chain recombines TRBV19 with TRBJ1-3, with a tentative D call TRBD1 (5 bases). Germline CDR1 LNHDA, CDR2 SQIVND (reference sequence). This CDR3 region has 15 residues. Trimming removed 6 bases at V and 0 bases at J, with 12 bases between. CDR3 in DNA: TGTGCCAGTAGAGCCGGGGGGAGCTCTGGAAACACCATATATTTT. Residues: CASRAGGSSGNTIYF. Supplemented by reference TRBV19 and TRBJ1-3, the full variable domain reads DGGITQSPKYLFRKEGQNVTLSCEQNLNHDAMYWYRQDPGQGLRLIYYSQIVNDFQKGDIAEGYSVSREKKESFPLTVTSAQKNPTAFYLCASRAGGSSGNTIYFGEGSWLTVV.

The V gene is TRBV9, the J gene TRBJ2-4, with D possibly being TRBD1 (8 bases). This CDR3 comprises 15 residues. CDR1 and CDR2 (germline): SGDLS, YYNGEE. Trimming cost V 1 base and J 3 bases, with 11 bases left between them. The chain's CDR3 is CASSVTGGVKNIQYF. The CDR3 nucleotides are TGTGCCAGCAGCGTAACAGGGGGGGTCAAAAACATTCAGTACTTC.

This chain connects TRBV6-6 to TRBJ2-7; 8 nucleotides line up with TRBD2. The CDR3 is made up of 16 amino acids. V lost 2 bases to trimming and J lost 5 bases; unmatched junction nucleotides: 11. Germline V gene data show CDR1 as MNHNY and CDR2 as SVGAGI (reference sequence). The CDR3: CASSYGSSGSLNEQYF. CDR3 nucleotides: TGTGCCAGCAGTTACGGTTCCAGCGGGAGTTTGAACGAGCAGTACTTC.

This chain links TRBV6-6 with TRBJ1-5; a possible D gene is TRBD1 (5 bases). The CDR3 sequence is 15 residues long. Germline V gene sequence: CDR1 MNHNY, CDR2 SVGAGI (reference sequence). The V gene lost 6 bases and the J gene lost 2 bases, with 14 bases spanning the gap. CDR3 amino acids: CASSRGVEGNQPQHF. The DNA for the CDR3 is TGTGCCAGCAGCCGGGGGGTAGAGGGCAATCAGCCCCAGCATTTT.

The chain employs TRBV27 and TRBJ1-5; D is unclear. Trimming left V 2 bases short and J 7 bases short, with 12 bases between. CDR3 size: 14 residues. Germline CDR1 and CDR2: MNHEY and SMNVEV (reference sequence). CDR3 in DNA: TGTGCCAGCAGTTTAATTGGGGAGTTGCAGCCCCAGCATTTT. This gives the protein CASSLIGELQPQHF.

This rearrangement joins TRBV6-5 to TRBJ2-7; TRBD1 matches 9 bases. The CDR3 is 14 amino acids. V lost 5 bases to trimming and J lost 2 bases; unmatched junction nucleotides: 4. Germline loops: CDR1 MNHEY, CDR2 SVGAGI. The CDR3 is CASSTRDRAYEQYF. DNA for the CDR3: TGTGCCAGCAGTACCAGGGACAGGGCCTACGAGCAGTACTTC.